This TCR beta chain was obtained from a study of blood T cell repertoires in COVID-19. Participants, about 18 to 100 years old, spanned under 25 US areas. Participant-reported clinical history was the basis for cohort assignment. V was trimmed by 4 bases and J by 3 bases, leaving 6 bases between them. The CDR3 consists of 12 residues. In the original workflow: Using reference gene primer amplification, nucleated cell counts were estimated. Sequenced by immunoSEQ multiplex PCR; TCRdb stores in-frame clones only, minus some. V and J calls and clone size are copied from that table; D and trimming were computed from the DNA. The sample has about 320,000 clones, approximately 90% seen once; the top ten hold 8.9%.

Sequenced sample: PBMCs or T cells enriched from blood (not recorded which). J is TRBJ1-1 and V is TRBV12-3 or TRBV12-4; D gene ambiguous. This clonotype was obtained from a woman under 30 who had recovered from COVID-19. CDR3 loop: CASSSRHTEAFF. The CDR3 region has the DNA TGTGCCAGCAGTTCTAGGCACACTGAAGCTTTCTTT.